A single sample is the source of the 10 T cell receptor beta chains below, sequenced in a study of response to subunit inactivated influenza vaccine. From the RT-PCR reads, TCRdb called clonotypes with MiXCR, one entry per CDR3 protein. This table has under 800,000 distinct CDR3 sequences, approximately 15% appearing once. This specimen was PBMCs from blood, taken 14 to 15 days before vaccination. All receptors derive from a man aged 50 to 59 who received an inactivated influenza vaccine.

This clonotype was seen a handful of times. V gene TRBV12-3 or TRBV12-4 combines with J gene TRBJ2-3; 10 positions match TRBD1. This CDR3 has 16 amino acids. Germline trimming cut 4 bases from V and 4 bases from J; bases unmatched to any gene: 8. The CDR3 here is CASSWEGQGLADTQYF. The CDR3 coding sequence is TGTGCCAGCAGTTGGGAGGGACAGGGGTTGGCAGATACGCAGTATTTT.

The genes are TRBV3-1 and TRBJ1-2; possible D gene TRBD1, 5 bases. Per germline, CDR1 LGHDT and CDR2 YNNKEL (reference sequence). CDR3 length: 16 amino acids. V was cut by 4 bases and J by 2 bases, with 17 bases left in between. The CDR3 sequence is CASSPHPSGGNYGYTF. CDR3 sequence (DNA): TGTGCCAGCAGCCCCCACCCCAGCGGGGGAAACTATGGCTACACCTTC.

The genes are TRBV12-3 or TRBV12-4 and TRBJ2-2; 15 nucleotides align to TRBD2. V trimming: 7 bases; J trimming: 6 bases; junction bases outside the gene matches: 3. There are 15 residues in the CDR3. CDR3 DNA sequence: TGTGCCAGCAAAGGACTAGCGGGAGGGTCCGGGGAGCTGTTTTTT. It translates to CASKGLAGGSGELFF.

This clonotype was seen just once. For the CDR3, the DNA is TGTGCCAGCAGCTCATACACCCCCACAGATACGCAGTATTTT. This translates into CASSSYTPTDTQYF. This chain uses TRBV7-2 with TRBJ2-3, with D hard to call. The V and J ends lost 4 bases and 2 bases respectively, with 10 bases between them. Germline-derived CDR1 and CDR2 are SGHTA and FQGNSA. CDR3 length: 14 residues.

V gene TRBV6-5 combines with J gene TRBJ2-7; TRBD1 matches 7 bases. This CDR3 has 16 residues. CDR1 is MNHEY, CDR2 SVGAGI, per germline. Trimming took 0 bases from V and 3 from J; bases not matched to a gene: 8. The CDR3 loop is CASSYSGTEPNYEQYF. CDR3 in DNA: TGTGCCAGCAGTTACTCTGGGACAGAGCCAAACTACGAGCAGTACTTC.

This chain uses TRBV12-3 or TRBV12-4 with TRBJ2-1; no firm D call. The CDR3 is made up of 13 amino acids. V was cut by 5 bases and J by 10 bases, with 15 bases left in between. The chain's CDR3 is CASSRPDINEQFF. The CDR3 DNA follows: TGTGCCAGCAGTCGCCCCGACATTAACGAGCAGTTCTTC.

Only a few counts were recorded for this clonotype. The chain links TRBV7-2 to TRBJ1-1; no clear D. This CDR3 region has 15 residues. The germline gives CDR1 SGHTA, CDR2 FQGNSA. The V end was cut by 1 base, the J end by 1 base, with 10 bases between. CDR3 in amino acids: CASSLGPEPNTEAFF. CDR3 nucleotide sequence: TGTGCCAGCAGCTTAGGGCCGGAACCGAACACTGAAGCTTTCTTT.

This clonotype occurred a few times. V and J are TRBV4-3 and TRBJ1-1; no definite D call. In germline, CDR1 is LGHNA, CDR2 YSLEER. This CDR3 is 14 amino acids long. Trimming removed 1 base at V and 4 bases at J, with 10 bases between. CDR3 in amino acids: CASSQVQGSTEAFF. Here the CDR3 DNA reads TGCGCCAGCAGCCAAGTTCAAGGGAGCACTGAAGCTTTCTTT.

V is TRBV6-1 and J is TRBJ2-3, with 10 nucleotides matching TRBD2. In germline, CDR1 is MNHNS, CDR2 SASEGT. This CDR3 has 14 amino acids. Losses at the gene ends were 6 bases for V and 5 bases for J; bases not matched to a gene: 5. CDR3 amino acids: CASSSSGSLDTQYF. CDR3 coding DNA: TGTGCCAGCAGCTCTAGCGGGAGTTTAGATACGCAGTATTTT.

This clonotype was seen more than once but under ten times. The chain couples TRBV6-1 to TRBJ2-7; D not resolved. Trimming removed 11 bases from V and 0 bases from J, with 14 bases in between. Looked up from germline, CDR1 is MNHNS and CDR2 is SASEGT. The CDR3 extends over 13 amino acids. The CDR3 loop is CASNAHNSYEQYF. The DNA for the CDR3 is TGTGCCTCCAATGCACACAACTCCTACGAGCAGTACTTC.